A selection of T cell receptor beta chains follows, all from one sample in a study of blood T cells in healthy people across ages. TCRdb reprocessed the 5' RACE reads via MiXCR and lists one record per CDR3 protein. The sample has about 1,400,000 distinct CDR3 sequences, approximately 63% seen once. Specimen: blood. The receptors stem from a man aged 18 to 30 in good health. CDR3s include the opening cysteine and the closing phenylalanine or tryptophan. D genes are given only for firm matches. Where a row states a size, it is once, few, many or the class of an expanded clone; other rows omit it.

-	-	TRBJ2-1	TRBV6-6	CASSYSAVPFGEQFF	TGTGCCAGCAGTTACTCGGCCGTCCCCTTCGGTGAGCAGTTCTTC
-	few	TRBJ1-2	TRBV27	CASKADSLWGYTF	TGTGCCAGCAAGGCGGACAGTCTATGGGGCTACACCTTC
TRBD1	once	TRBJ2-3	TRBV20-1	CTSRDSLTDTQYF	TGCACCTCCCGGGACAGCCTCACAGATACGCAGTATTTT
-	-	TRBJ1-5	TRBV6-2/TRBV6-3	CASSNTLRRDQPQHF	TGTGCCAGCAGTAACACTCTCCGGCGGGATCAGCCCCAGCATTTT
-	-	TRBJ2-5	TRBV7-8	CASSFLPSRVQETQYF	TGTGCCAGCAGCTTCCTACCTAGCAGAGTTCAAGAGACCCAGTACTTC
-	-	TRBJ1-1	TRBV29-1	CSVDEPLGGGSTEAFF	TGCAGCGTTGATGAACCCCTTGGCGGGGGTTCAACTGAAGCTTTCTTT
TRBD2	-	TRBJ2-3	TRBV20-1	CTISTSGGVDTQYF	TGCACTATTTCGACTAGCGGGGGTGTGGATACGCAGTATTTT
TRBD1	few	TRBJ1-2	TRBV12-3/TRBV12-4	CASSPTTGGSYGYTF	TGTGCCAGCAGTCCTACCACAGGGGGCAGCTATGGCTACACCTTC
-	few	TRBJ2-5	TRBV20-1	CSAVISGETQYF	TGCAGTGCTGTAATTAGCGGAGAGACCCAGTACTTC
-	-	TRBJ2-3	TRBV7-6	CASSLIEGAADTQYF	TGTGCCAGCAGCTTAATCGAGGGAGCAGCAGATACGCAGTATTTT
-	once	TRBJ1-1	TRBV6-2/TRBV6-3	CASSYSTGPLTEAFF	TGTGCCAGCAGTTACTCGACCGGTCCCCTCACTGAAGCTTTCTTT
-	-	TRBJ2-5	TRBV20-1	CSAAEQETQYF	TGCAGTGCTGCCGAGCAAGAGACCCAGTACTTC
-	-	TRBJ1-1	TRBV6-6	CASSDRVEAFF	TGTGCCAGCAGCGACAGAGTTGAAGCTTTCTTT
-	few	TRBJ2-7	TRBV27	CASSLSPVGEQYF	TGTGCCAGCAGTTTAAGCCCCGTAGGCGAGCAGTACTTC
-	-	TRBJ2-4	TRBV20-1	CSARFVTPNIQYF	TGCAGTGCTAGATTCGTTACCCCGAACATTCAGTACTTC
TRBD2	-	TRBJ2-3	TRBV7-2	CASSLAARYPSRDYTDTQYF	TGTGCCAGCAGCTTAGCAGCCCGATATCCTAGCAGGGACTACACAGATACGCAGTATTTT
TRBD1	-	TRBJ2-1	TRBV4-1	CASRPWSQGVNGCEQFF	TGCGCCAGCAGGCCCTGGAGCCAGGGGGTCAACGGGTGTGAGCAGTTCTTC
-	-	TRBJ1-4	TRBV27	CASSPSLATNEKLFF	TGTGCCAGCAGCCCCTCGCTTGCAACTAATGAAAAACTGTTTTTT